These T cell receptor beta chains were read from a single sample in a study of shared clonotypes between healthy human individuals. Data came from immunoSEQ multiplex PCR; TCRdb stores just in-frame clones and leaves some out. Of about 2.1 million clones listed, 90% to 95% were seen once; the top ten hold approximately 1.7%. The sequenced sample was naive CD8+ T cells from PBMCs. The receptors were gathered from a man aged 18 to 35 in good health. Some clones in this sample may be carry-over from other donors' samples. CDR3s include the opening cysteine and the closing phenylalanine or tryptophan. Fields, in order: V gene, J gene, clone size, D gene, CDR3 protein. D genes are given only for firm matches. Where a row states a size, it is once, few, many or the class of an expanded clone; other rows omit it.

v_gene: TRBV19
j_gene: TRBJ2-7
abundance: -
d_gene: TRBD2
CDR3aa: CASTPGPAGIYEQYF

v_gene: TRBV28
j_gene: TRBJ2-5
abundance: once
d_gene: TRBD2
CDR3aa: CASSPRTREETQYF

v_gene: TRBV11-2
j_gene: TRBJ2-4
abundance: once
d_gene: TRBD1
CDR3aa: CASSVGTGGEGDIQYF

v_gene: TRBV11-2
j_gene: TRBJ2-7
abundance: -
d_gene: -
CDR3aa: CASSLGYGREYEQYF

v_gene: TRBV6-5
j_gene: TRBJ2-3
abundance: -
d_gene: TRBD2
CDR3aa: CASSSASGNTDTQYF

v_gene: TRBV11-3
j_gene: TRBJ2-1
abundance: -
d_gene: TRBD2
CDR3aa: CASSLDLSGRKINEQFF

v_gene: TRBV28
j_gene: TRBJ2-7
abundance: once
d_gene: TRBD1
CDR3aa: CASSPPRGLEQYF

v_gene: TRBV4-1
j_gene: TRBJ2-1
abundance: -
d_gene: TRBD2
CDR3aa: CASSQASGSSYNEQFF

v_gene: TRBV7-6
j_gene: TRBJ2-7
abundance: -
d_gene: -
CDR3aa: CASSFDRRGKSSYEQYF

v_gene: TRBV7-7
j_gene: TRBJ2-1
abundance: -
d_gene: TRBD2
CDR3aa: CASSSGVLAGADFSSYNEQFF

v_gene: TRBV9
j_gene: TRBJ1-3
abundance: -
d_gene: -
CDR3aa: CASSVEGDSGNTIYF

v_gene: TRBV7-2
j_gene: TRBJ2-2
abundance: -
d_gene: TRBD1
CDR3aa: CASILTGGGNTGELFF

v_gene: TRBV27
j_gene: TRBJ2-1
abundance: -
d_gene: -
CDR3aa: CASSYGLSDEQFF

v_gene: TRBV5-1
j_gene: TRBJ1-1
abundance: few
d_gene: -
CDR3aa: CASRLGNTEAFF

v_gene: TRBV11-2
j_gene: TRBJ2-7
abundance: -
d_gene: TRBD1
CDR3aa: CASSLTGQLYEQYF

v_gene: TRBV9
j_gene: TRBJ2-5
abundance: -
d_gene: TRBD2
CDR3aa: CASSEGGIQETQYF

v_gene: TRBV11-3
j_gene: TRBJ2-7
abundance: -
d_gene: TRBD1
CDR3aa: CASSLGGGSEQYF

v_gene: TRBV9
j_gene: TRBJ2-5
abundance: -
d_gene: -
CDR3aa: CASSATPDRLQETQYF

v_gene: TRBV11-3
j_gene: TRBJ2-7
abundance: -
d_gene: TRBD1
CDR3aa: CASSLRTGGLSYEQYF

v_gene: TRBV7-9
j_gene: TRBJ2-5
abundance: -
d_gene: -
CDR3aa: CASSPRIPETQYF

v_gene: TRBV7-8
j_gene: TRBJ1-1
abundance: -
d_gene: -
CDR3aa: CASSLVTGLNTEAFF

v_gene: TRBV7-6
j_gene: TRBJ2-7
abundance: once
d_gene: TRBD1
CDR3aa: CASSLTGQGGEQYF